Listed below are T cell receptor beta chains from one sample, sequenced in a study of ipilimumab plus nivolumab after autologous stem cell transplantation. Some clones are missing from TCRdb's copy, which holds only in-frame ones; the method was immunoSEQ multiplex PCR. The repertoire holds 15,000 to 20,000 clones, with over 75% as singletons. Here the sequenced sample was PBMCs, taken in a trial of ipilimumab plus nivolumab as post-transplant consolidation. The receptor source for this set is a male donor with diffuse large B-cell lymphoma. Each CDR3 is given with its conserved first and last residue. The D gene is left open where the match is weak. The listing skips clone size in some rows; elsewhere it reads once, few, many or a size class.

J gene | D gene | clone size | V gene | CDR3 protein | CDR3 DNA
TRBJ1-2 | TRBD1 | . | TRBV7-6 | CASSTGQVYGYTF | TGTGCCAGCAGCACGGGACAGGTCTATGGCTACACCTTC
TRBJ1-1 | . | . | TRBV7-9 | CASSILDTEAFF | TGTGCCAGCAGCATTCTTGATACTGAAGCTTTCTTT
TRBJ2-1 | . | . | TRBV7-2 | CASSLGAQFF | TGTGCCAGCAGCTTAGGGGCCCAGTTCTTC
TRBJ2-7 | TRBD1 | . | TRBV11-3 | CASSSPGAGGGEQYF | TGTGCCAGCAGCTCCCCCGGCGCAGGGGGCGGCGAGCAGTACTTC
TRBJ1-5 | TRBD1 | . | TRBV27 | CASSRDGQGARSNQPQHF | TGTGCCAGCAGTCGAGATGGACAGGGGGCGAGGAGCAATCAGCCCCAGCATTTT
TRBJ2-6 | . | . | TRBV18 | CASSQQGYSGANVLTF | TGTGCCAGCTCACAACAGGGTTATTCTGGGGCCAACGTCCTGACTTTC
TRBJ1-1 | . | once | TRBV7-3 | CASSRYGALNTEAFF | TGTGCCAGCAGCCGTTACGGGGCCCTGAACACTGAAGCTTTCTTT
TRBJ2-1 | TRBD1 | . | TRBV28 | CASSPGQSSYNEQFF | TGTGCCAGCAGCCCGGGACAGAGCTCCTACAATGAGCAGTTCTTC
TRBJ2-7 | TRBD2 | . | TRBV5-4 | CASSLPGLAGGSSGFHEQYF | TGTGCCAGCAGCCTACCGGGACTAGCGGGGGGGTCCTCCGGTTTCCACGAGCAGTACTTC
TRBJ2-2 | TRBD1 | . | TRBV4-1 | CASSRQGDYTGELFF | TGCGCCAGCAGCCGACAGGGGGATTACACCGGGGAGCTGTTTTTT
TRBJ1-1 | TRBD1 | . | TRBV5-1 | CASSLGGYRGSTEAFF | TGCGCCAGCAGCTTGGGGGGCTACAGGGGGAGCACTGAAGCTTTCTTT
TRBJ2-1 | . | . | TRBV13 | CASSQGNEQFF | TGTGCCAGCAGCCAGGGGAATGAGCAGTTCTTC
TRBJ1-2 | TRBD1 | once | TRBV5-4 | CASSLPGQGYGYTF | TGTGCCAGCAGCTTACCGGGACAGGGCTATGGCTACACCTTC
TRBJ2-7 | . | . | TRBV11-3 | CASSLGRNEQYF | TGTGCCAGCAGCTTAGGGAGGAACGAGCAGTACTTC
TRBJ2-3 | . | . | TRBV7-9 | CASSLARGGESTDTQYF | TGTGCCAGCAGCTTAGCACGGGGAGGAGAGAGCACAGATACGCAGTATTTT
TRBJ2-7 | . | . | TRBV5-6 | CASRRTASYEQYF | TGTGCCAGCAGACGGACAGCTTCGTACGAGCAGTACTTC
TRBJ1-4 | . | . | TRBV6-6 | CATQGANEKLFF | TGTGCCACCCAGGGAGCTAATGAAAAACTGTTTTTT
TRBJ2-7 | TRBD1 | . | TRBV7-8 | CASSFGTAFYEQYF | TGTGCCAGCAGCTTCGGGACAGCCTTCTACGAGCAGTACTTC
TRBJ2-7 | . | . | TRBV28 | CASSLGRASSYEQYF | TGTGCCAGCAGTTTAGGCAGGGCGAGCTCCTACGAGCAGTACTTC
TRBJ2-1 | TRBD2 | . | TRBV2 | CASTDRGGDNEQFF | TGTGCCAGCACAGATCGGGGGGGCGACAATGAGCAGTTCTTC
TRBJ1-4 | . | . | TRBV29-1 | CSVQTDSFQGNEKLFF | TGCAGCGTCCAGACAGACAGCTTCCAGGGTAATGAAAAACTGTTTTTT
TRBJ1-2 | . | . | TRBV7-9 | CASIRDPLYGYTF | TGTGCCAGCATCAGGGACCCACTCTATGGCTACACCTTC
TRBJ2-7 | . | . | TRBV19 | CASSSTGTSSYEQYF | TGTGCCAGTAGTTCCACCGGGACTTCCTCCTACGAGCAGTACTTC
TRBJ2-1 | TRBD2 | . | TRBV7-9 | CASSSRLAVNYNEQFF | TGTGCCAGCAGCTCCCGACTAGCGGTGAACTACAATGAGCAGTTCTTC
TRBJ1-2 | . | once | TRBV5-1 | CATPGQKLINYGYTF | TGCGCCACCCCGGGTCAGAAACTGATAAACTATGGCTACACCTTC
TRBJ2-2 | TRBD1 | . | TRBV6-1 | CASMIGQGIGELFF | TGTGCCAGCATGATCGGACAGGGAATCGGGGAGCTGTTTTTT
TRBJ1-1 | . | once | TRBV5-1 | CASSNLREGSTEAFF | TGCGCCAGCAGCAATCTCCGAGAGGGGAGCACTGAAGCTTTCTTT
TRBJ1-6 | . | . | TRBV4-1 | CASSQERARGYNSPLHF | TGCGCCAGCAGCCAAGAACGGGCAAGGGGCTATAATTCACCCCTCCACTTT
TRBJ2-1 | . | . | TRBV28 | CASNTLDASSYNEQFF | TGTGCCAGCAACACTTTGGACGCTAGCTCCTACAATGAGCAGTTCTTC
TRBJ2-3 | . | . | TRBV4-3 | CASSQDGARGADTQYF | TGCGCCAGCAGCCAAGATGGCGCCAGGGGGGCAGATACGCAGTATTTT
TRBJ1-6 | . | . | TRBV4-3 | CASSQDNGRSSPLHF | TGCGCCAGCAGCCAAGATAACGGGCGTTCCTCACCTCTCCACTTT
TRBJ2-1 | TRBD2 | . | TRBV2 | CASSRAGGRSNEQFF | TGTGCCAGCAGCAGAGCGGGGGGGCGGTCCAATGAGCAGTTCTTC
TRBJ2-2 | . | . | TRBV19 | CASSDIGGELFF | TGTGCCAGTAGTGACATCGGCGGGGAGCTGTTTTTT
TRBJ1-2 | . | . | TRBV11-2 | CASSPDTNYGYTF | TGTGCCAGCAGCCCGGACACTAACTATGGCTACACCTTC
TRBJ1-3 | TRBD1 | . | TRBV19 | CACERGQGGNTIYF | TGTGCCTGCGAAAGGGGGCAGGGTGGAAACACCATATATTTT